This T cell receptor (beta chain) was documented in a study of blood T cell repertoires in COVID-19. Assay used: immunoSEQ multiplex PCR; TCRdb lists only in-frame clones, some missing. The table includes hundreds of thousands of clones, 70% to 90% detected once. The CDR3 contains 14 residues. The germline V gene has CDR1 ENHRY and CDR2 SYGVKD. Trimming at V came to 7 bases and at J to 5 bases, leaving 9 bases not matched to a gene. The sample holds one count of this clone. The receptor comes from a middle-aged man with acute or convalescent COVID-19. The chain links TRBV10-3 to TRBJ2-7, with 9 bases fitting TRBD1. Sequencing was carried out using peripheral blood. As DNA, the CDR3 is TGTGCCATCAACCCCGGACAGGGGTCCCACGAGCAGTACTTC. Its translation: CAINPGQGSHEQYF.